A single sample is the source of the 11 T cell receptor beta chains below, sequenced in a study of T cells in localized non-small cell lung cancer. Produced via immunoSEQ multiplex PCR; TCRdb's table is partial and in-frame only. There are 3,600 or so clones in the sample; around 24% occur only once, and 15% to 20% lies in the top ten. Here the sequenced sample was lung tumor tissue, taken before any cancer treatment. The origin of the receptors is a man aged 35-75 years with stage II squamous cell lung carcinoma.

By share, this clone ranks as medium-sized (0.01 to 0.1%). The J gene is TRBJ2-5, the V gene TRBV11-3; no reliable D call. V lost 5 bases to trimming and J lost 4 bases, with 17 bases between them. This CDR3 is 15 amino acids long. Germline CDR1 SGHNT, CDR2 YENEEA. The CDR3 nucleotides read TGTGCCAGCAGCCCAGCATGGGGTAGGCGAGAGACCCAGTACTTC. Protein product: CASSPAWGRRETQYF. The full variable domain, its missing parts supplied by reference TRBV11-3 and TRBJ2-5, is EAGVVQSPRYKIIEKKQPVAFWCNPISGHNTLYWYLQNLGQGPELLIRYENEEAVDDSQLPKDRFSAERLKGVDSTLKIQPAELGDSAVYLCASSPAWGRRETQYFGPGTRLLVL.

The rearrangement links TRBV5-1 to TRBJ2-5, with TRBD2 matching over 10 bases. Germline CDR1 is SGHRS and CDR2 is YFSETQ. The ends lost 0 bases at V and 4 bases at J; junction bases unmatched: 3. The CDR3 contains 15 residues. CDR3 in amino acids: CASSLGLAGGETQYF. The CDR3 DNA reads as TGCGCCAGCAGCTTGGGGTTAGCGGGAGGAGAGACCCAGTACTTC.

V gene TRBV5-1 combines with J gene TRBJ1-2; D ambiguous. The CDR3 is made up of 15 amino acids. Per the germline V gene, CDR1 is SGHRS and CDR2 is YFSETQ. Trimming shortened V by 0 bases and J by 4 bases, and 13 bases separated the two germline ends. CDR3 loop: CASSLDATAFYGYTF. DNA of the CDR3: TGCGCCAGCAGCTTGGACGCGACGGCGTTCTATGGCTACACCTTC.

On this clone: The read terminates 4 residues before the CDR3 end, so the remaining end is supplied by the germline J gene. The chain links TRBV5-1 to TRBJ2-1; 8 nucleotides agree with TRBD2. The V segment lost 2 bases and the J segment 4 bases; nucleotides outside the gene matches: 11. CDR3 length: 17 residues. Germline CDR1 is SGHRS and CDR2 is YFSETQ. The CDR3 is CASSFPSGGRGYNEQFF. CDR3 bases read: TGCGCCAGCAGCTTCCCGTCGGGGGGGCGGGGTTACAAT.

This rearrangement joins TRBV18 to TRBJ1-4; D uncertain. V was shortened by 5 bases and J by 6 bases, with 10 bases between the two germline ends. Germline CDR1 is KGHSH and CDR2 is LQKENI. This CDR3 region has 13 residues. CDR3 protein: CASSREEDEKLFF. In DNA, the CDR3 is TGTGCCAGCTCAAGGGAGGAGGATGAAAAACTGTTTTTT. Full variable domain (remainder filled in from reference TRBV18 and TRBJ1-4): NAGVMQNPRHLVRRRGQEARLRCSPMKGHSHVYWYRQLPEEGLKFMVYLQKENIIDESGMPKERFSAEFPKEGPSILRIQQVVRGDSAAYFCASSREEDEKLFFGSGTQLSVL.

This clone turned up a few times. CDR3 in DNA: TGCGCCAGCAGCTTGACCGCAGGGACTAGCACCGGGGAGCTGTTTTTT. It encodes CASSLTAGTSTGELFF. This rearrangement joins TRBV5-1 to TRBJ2-2; 8 bases align to TRBD2. This CDR3 contains 16 residues. V was clipped by 1 base and J by 4 bases; unmatched bases: 6. Per germline, CDR1 SGHRS and CDR2 YFSETQ.

The rearrangement uses TRBV19 and TRBJ2-3; 10 nucleotides agree with TRBD1. The CDR3 has 14 residues. Germline V gene sequence: CDR1 LNHDA, CDR2 SQIVND (reference sequence). J was trimmed by 5 bases and V by 5 bases; bases with no gene match: 4. The CDR3: CASSDRGRGDTQYF. Here the CDR3 DNA reads TGTGCCAGTAGTGACAGGGGGCGCGGAGATACGCAGTATTTT. Based on the CDR3 plus reference TRBV19 and TRBJ2-3, the full variable domain is DGGITQSPKYLFRKEGQNVTLSCEQNLNHDAMYWYRQDPGQGLRLIYYSQIVNDFQKGDIAEGYSVSREKKESFPLTVTSAQKNPTAFYLCASSDRGRGDTQYFGPGTRLTVL.

This clone was seen at least ten times. Written as DNA, the CDR3 is TGTGCCAGCAGTTACTCGGCAGGGGGTACCCCTCGCTACACCTTC. Translated: CASSYSAGGTPRYTF. The chain is built from TRBV6-8 and TRBJ1-2, with 7 bases aligning to TRBD1. Trimming removed 0 bases from V and 9 bases from J; junction bases left unmatched: 10. CDR3 length equals 15 residues. Germline V CDR1 and CDR2: MNHGY, SAAAGT.

By its share, this clone is medium-sized. The V call is TRBV6-8, the J call TRBJ1-3; D gene ambiguous. V dropped 3 bases and J dropped 0 bases, with 15 bases sitting between them. The CDR3 extends over 17 amino acids. In germline, CDR1 is MNHGY, CDR2 SAAAGT. The CDR3 region has the DNA TGTGCCAGCAGTTATGCGGCGCAAGCCACCTCTGGAAACACCATATATTTT. It specifies CASSYAAQATSGNTIYF.

In its sample, this clone ranks as large. CDR3 loop: CASRSGTYLEAFF. The CDR3 DNA reads as TGTGCCAGCAGATCCGGGACCTACCTTGAAGCTTTCTTT. V is TRBV19 and J is TRBJ1-1; tentatively, D is TRBD1 (5 bases). The CDR3 is 13 residues long. V was trimmed by 9 bases and J by 7 bases, leaving 18 bases between them. Germline-derived CDR1 and CDR2 are LNHDA and SQIVND (reference sequence).

This clone was counted between two and nine times. The CDR3 DNA follows: TGTGCCATCAGTGAGTCAGGGGGGAACACTGAAGCTTTCTTT. Residues: CAISESGGNTEAFF. This chain joins TRBV10-3 and TRBJ1-1; a weak D match, TRBD1 (6 bases). Trimming cost V 0 bases and J 1 base, with 6 bases left between them. This CDR3 has 14 amino acids. The germline CDR1 and CDR2 sequences are ENHRY and SYGVKD.